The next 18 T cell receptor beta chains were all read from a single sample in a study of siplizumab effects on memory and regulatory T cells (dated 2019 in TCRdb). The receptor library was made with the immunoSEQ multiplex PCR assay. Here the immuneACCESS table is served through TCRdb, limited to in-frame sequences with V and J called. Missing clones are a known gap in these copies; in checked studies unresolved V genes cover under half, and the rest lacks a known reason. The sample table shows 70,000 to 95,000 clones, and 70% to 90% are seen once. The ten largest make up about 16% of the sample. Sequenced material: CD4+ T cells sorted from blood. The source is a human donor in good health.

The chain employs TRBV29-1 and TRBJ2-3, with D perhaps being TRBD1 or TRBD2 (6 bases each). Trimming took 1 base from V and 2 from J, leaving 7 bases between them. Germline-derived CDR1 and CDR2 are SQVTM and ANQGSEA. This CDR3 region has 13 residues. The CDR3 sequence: CSVEGGATDTQYF. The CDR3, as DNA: TGCAGCGTTGAAGGGGGGGCCACAGATACGCAGTATTTT.

The CDR3: CASTRTGSYSIFYGYTF. The CDR3 coding sequence is TGTGCCAGCACCCGGACAGGGAGTTATTCCATATTCTATGGCTACACCTTC. The chain has TRBV28 and TRBJ1-2; 8 bases are a match to TRBD1. V lost 7 bases, J lost 4 bases, and 17 bases stayed unmatched. This CDR3 region has 17 residues. Per the germline V gene, CDR1 is MDHEN and CDR2 is SYDVKM.

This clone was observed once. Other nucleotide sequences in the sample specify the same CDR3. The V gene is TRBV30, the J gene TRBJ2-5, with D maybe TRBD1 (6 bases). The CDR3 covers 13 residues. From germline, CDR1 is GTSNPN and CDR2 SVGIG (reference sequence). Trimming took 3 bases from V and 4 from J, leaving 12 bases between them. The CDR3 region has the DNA TGTGCCTGGAGAGGGGGAGTTGGAGAGACCCAGTACTTC. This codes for CAWRGGVGETQYF.

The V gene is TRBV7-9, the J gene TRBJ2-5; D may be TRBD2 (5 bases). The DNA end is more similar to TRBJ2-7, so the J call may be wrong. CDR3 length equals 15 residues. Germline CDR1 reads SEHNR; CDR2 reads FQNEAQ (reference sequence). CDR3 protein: CASSSARTEVHEQYF. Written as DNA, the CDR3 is TGTGCCAGCAGCTCGGCCCGGACTGAGGTCCACGAGCAGTACTTC.

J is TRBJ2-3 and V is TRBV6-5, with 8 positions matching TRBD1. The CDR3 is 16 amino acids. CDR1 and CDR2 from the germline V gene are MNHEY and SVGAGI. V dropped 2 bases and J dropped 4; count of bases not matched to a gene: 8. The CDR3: CASSYGGRGRPDTQYF. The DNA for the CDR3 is TGTGCCAGCAGTTACGGGGGCAGGGGGCGTCCAGATACGCAGTATTTT.

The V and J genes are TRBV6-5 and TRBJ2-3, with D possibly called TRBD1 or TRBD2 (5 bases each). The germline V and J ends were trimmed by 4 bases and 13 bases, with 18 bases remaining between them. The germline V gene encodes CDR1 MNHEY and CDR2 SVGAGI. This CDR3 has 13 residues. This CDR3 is CASSSRTGRLKYF. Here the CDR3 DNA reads TGTGCCAGCAGTTCACGGACGGGGCGGTTGAAGTATTTT.

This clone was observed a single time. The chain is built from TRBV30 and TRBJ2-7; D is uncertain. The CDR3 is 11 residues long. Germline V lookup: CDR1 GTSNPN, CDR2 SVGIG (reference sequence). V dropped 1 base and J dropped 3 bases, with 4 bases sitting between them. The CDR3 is CAWSGVYEQYF. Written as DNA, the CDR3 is TGTGCCTGGAGTGGGGTCTACGAGCAGTACTTC.

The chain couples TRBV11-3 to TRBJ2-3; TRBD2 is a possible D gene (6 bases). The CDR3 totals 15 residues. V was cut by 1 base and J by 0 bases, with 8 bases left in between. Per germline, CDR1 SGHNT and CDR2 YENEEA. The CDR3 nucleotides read TGTGCCAGCAGCTTAGGGCTAGCGAGCACAGATACGCAGTATTTT. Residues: CASSLGLASTDTQYF. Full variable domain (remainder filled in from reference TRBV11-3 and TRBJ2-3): EAGVVQSPRYKIIEKKQPVAFWCNPISGHNTLYWYLQNLGQGPELLIRYENEEAVDDSQLPKDRFSAERLKGVDSTLKIQPAELGDSAVYLCASSLGLASTDTQYFGPGTRLTVL.

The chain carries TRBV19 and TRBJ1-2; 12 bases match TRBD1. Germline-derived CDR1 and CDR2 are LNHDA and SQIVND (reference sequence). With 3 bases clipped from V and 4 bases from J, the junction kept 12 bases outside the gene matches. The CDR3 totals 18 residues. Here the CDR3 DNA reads TGTGCCAGTAGTATCGGTATCGGGACAGGGGGCGCGGGCTATGGCTACACCTTC. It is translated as CASSIGIGTGGAGYGYTF.

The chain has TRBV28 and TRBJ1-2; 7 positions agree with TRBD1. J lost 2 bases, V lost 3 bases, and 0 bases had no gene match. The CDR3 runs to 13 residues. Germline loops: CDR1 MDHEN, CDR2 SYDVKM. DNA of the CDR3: TGTGCCAGCAGTTTGGGACAGAACTATGGCTACACCTTC. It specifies CASSLGQNYGYTF.

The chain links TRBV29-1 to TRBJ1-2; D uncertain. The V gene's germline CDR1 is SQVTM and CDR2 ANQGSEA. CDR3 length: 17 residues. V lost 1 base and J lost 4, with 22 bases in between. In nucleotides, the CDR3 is TGCAGCGTTGAAGTACGGAGGGCAGGCCAACTCTCCTATGGCTACACCTTC. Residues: CSVEVRRAGQLSYGYTF.

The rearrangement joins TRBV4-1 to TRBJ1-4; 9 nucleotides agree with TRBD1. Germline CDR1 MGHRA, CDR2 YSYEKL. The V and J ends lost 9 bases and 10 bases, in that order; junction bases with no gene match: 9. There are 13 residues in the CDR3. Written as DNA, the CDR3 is TGCGCCAGTTCCGGGACAGGGTTTGGAAAACTGTTTTTT. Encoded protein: CASSGTGFGKLFF.

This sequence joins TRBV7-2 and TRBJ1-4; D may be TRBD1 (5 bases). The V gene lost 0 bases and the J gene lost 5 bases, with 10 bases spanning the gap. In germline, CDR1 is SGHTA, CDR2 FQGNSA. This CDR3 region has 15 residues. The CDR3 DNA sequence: TGTGCCAGCAGCTTAGCGGGGACGAAAAATGAAAAACTGTTTTTT. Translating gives CASSLAGTKNEKLFF.

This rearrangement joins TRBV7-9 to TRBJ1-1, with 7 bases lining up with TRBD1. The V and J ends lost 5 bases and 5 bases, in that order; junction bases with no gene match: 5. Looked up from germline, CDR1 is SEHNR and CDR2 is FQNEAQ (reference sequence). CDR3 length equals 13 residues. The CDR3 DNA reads TGTGCCAGCAGCCCGTCAGGGGGAACTGAAGCTTTCTTT. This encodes CASSPSGGTEAFF.

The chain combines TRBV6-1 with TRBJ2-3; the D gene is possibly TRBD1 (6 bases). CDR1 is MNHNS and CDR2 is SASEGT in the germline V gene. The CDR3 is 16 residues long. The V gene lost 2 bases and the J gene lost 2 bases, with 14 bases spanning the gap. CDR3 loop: CASSERVGGHTDTQYF. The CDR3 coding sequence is TGTGCCAGCAGTGAAAGGGTAGGGGGACACACAGATACGCAGTATTTT.

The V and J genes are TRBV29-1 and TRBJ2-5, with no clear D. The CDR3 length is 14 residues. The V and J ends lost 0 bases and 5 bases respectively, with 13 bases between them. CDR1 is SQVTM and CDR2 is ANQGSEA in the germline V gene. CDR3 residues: CSVEDRATGETQYF. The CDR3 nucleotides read TGCAGCGTTGAAGATCGAGCGACCGGGGAGACCCAGTACTTC.

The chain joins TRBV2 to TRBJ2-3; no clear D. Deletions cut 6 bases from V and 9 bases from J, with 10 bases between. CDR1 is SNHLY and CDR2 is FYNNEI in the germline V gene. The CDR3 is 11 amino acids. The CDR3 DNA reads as TGTGCCAGCAGGTGGGGTCGCACGCAGTATTTT. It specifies CASRWGRTQYF.

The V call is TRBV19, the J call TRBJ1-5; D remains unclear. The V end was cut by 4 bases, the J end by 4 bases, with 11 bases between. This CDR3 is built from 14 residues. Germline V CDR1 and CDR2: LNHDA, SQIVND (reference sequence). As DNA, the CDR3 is TGTGCCAGTAGTACGGAACGGAGGAATCAGCCCCAGCATTTT. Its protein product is CASSTERRNQPQHF.